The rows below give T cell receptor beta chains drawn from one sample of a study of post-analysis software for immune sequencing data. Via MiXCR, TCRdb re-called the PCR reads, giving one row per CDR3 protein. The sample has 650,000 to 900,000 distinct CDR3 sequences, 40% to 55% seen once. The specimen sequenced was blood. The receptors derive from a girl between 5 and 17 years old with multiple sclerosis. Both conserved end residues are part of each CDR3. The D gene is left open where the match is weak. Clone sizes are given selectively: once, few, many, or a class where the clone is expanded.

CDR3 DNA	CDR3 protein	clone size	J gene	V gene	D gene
TGCAGCGTTGGGCGGGTTGGGGGCTTGAACACTGAAGCTTTCTTT	CSVGRVGGLNTEAFF	-	TRBJ1-1	TRBV29-1	-
TGTGCCAGCAATCACGGACTAGGGGCGAGCGGGGAGCAGTACTTC	CASNHGLGASGEQYF	-	TRBJ2-7	TRBV6-2/TRBV6-3	TRBD2
TGTGCCAGCAGCCTACTAGCGGGACCCTCTGGGGCCAACGTCCTGACTTTC	CASSLLAGPSGANVLTF	-	TRBJ2-6	TRBV9	TRBD2
TGTGCCTGGAGTCCCCGGTGGTTCGGTGTCGCTGACTATGGCTACACCTTC	CAWSPRWFGVADYGYTF	-	TRBJ1-2	TRBV30	-
TGTGCCAGCAGTCCGCTGACAGAAACTCACGGGGGCTACACCTTC	CASSPLTETHGGYTF	-	TRBJ1-2	TRBV2	-
TGTGCCAGCAGCTTGAGTCAGGACGGCTACGAGCAGTACTTC	CASSLSQDGYEQYF	-	TRBJ2-7	TRBV5-5	-
TGCGCCAGCAGCCAAGATCCGGATAGCAATCAGCCCCAGCATTTT	CASSQDPDSNQPQHF	-	TRBJ1-5	TRBV4-3	-
TGTGCCAGCAGTTCTTATCAGGGGGCAGGTACAGATACGCAGTATTTT	CASSSYQGAGTDTQYF	-	TRBJ2-3	TRBV28	TRBD1
TGCGCCAGCAGCCAAGAGCCCGGTGCTAACTATGGCTACACCTTC	CASSQEPGANYGYTF	few	TRBJ1-2	TRBV4-3	-
TGCAGTGCCGGGGGACTAGCGGGAGGGTACTCCTACAATGAGCAGTTCTTC	CSAGGLAGGYSYNEQFF	few	TRBJ2-1	TRBV20-1	TRBD2
TGTGCCAGCAGCTTAGAGGCGTTGGCGGGAGGGCCGTTCAATGAGCAGTTCTTC	CASSLEALAGGPFNEQFF	-	TRBJ2-1	TRBV7-2	TRBD2
TGCAGTGCTAGATACCTAGCGCGGTCCGAGACCCAGTACTTC	CSARYLARSETQYF	-	TRBJ2-5	TRBV20-1	-